The 28 T cell receptor beta chains below all came from one sample that was sequenced in a study of T cell repertoires in cytomegalovirus infection. TCRdb passed the reads through MiXCR, listing each CDR3 protein once. The data show hundreds of thousands of distinct CDR3 sequences, approximately 18% seen once. The specimen was PBMCs. Source of these receptors: a human donor in good health (CMV status not recorded). Some clones in this sample may be carry-over from other donors' samples.

This clonotype appeared many times. The rearrangement joins TRBV7-2 to TRBJ2-3, with TRBD2 as a possible D gene (6 bases). V lost 0 bases, J lost 4 bases, and 8 bases lay in between. Germline V lookup: CDR1 SGHTA, CDR2 FQGNSA. This CDR3 region has 14 residues. CDR3: CASSLAAGPDTQYF. The CDR3 DNA reads TGTGCCAGCAGCTTAGCAGCGGGCCCAGATACGCAGTATTTT.

This clonotype was detected only a few times. This chain links TRBV19 with TRBJ2-1; 7 nucleotides line up with TRBD2. Germline V CDR1 and CDR2: LNHDA, SQIVND (reference sequence). The CDR3 contains 15 residues. After removal of 5 bases from V and 0 bases from J, the junction contained 4 bases not matched to a gene. The CDR3 DNA follows: TGTGCCAGTAGTCCCGGGACTAACTCCTACAATGAGCAGTTCTTC. It codes for CASSPGTNSYNEQFF.

This clonotype was seen many times. The V and J genes are TRBV4-1 and TRBJ1-2; D ambiguous. Trimming removed 1 base at V and 1 base at J, with 10 bases between. CDR1 and CDR2 from the germline V gene are MGHRA and YSYEKL. The CDR3 extends over 15 amino acids. The CDR3 is CASSQVVRDNYGYTF. CDR3 bases: TGCGCCAGCAGCCAAGTGGTCAGAGATAACTATGGCTACACCTTC.

This clonotype appeared a few times. The genes are TRBV11-2 and TRBJ2-7; tentative D call: TRBD1 (6 bases). Germline lookup yields CDR1 SGHAT and CDR2 FQNNGV. The CDR3 runs 14 residues. V lost 1 base, J lost 3 bases, and 10 bases lay in between. This CDR3 reads CASSLAQGGYEQYF. The CDR3 nucleotides are TGTGCCAGCAGCTTAGCCCAAGGGGGCTACGAGCAGTACTTC.

This chain uses TRBV10-3 with TRBJ2-5; a weak D match, TRBD2 (6 bases). Deletions cut 11 bases from V and 4 bases from J, with 11 bases between. The CDR3 spans 11 residues. Germline V gives CDR1 ENHRY, CDR2 SYGVKD. The CDR3 sequence: CASLEGETQYF. The CDR3 nucleotides read TGTGCCTCCCTGGAGGGAGAGACCCAGTACTTC.

This clonotype came up many times. V and J are TRBV12-3 or TRBV12-4 and TRBJ2-4; maybe TRBD1 (6 bases). The ends were cut back, 6 bases at V and 0 bases at J, with 12 bases in the middle. The CDR3 contains 15 residues. CDR3 in DNA: TGTGCCAGCAGCCAGGGGCGCAGAGCCAAAAACATTCAGTACTTC. It encodes CASSQGRRAKNIQYF.

Comment on this clonotype: It may be a read error: a sequence one base away is much more abundant. V gene TRBV7-2 combines with J gene TRBJ2-7; 10 bases are shared with TRBD2. Germline V gene sequence: CDR1 SGHTA, CDR2 FQGNSA. The CDR3 length is 14 residues. The trim removed 3 bases at V and 3 bases at J, leaving 2 bases unmatched. CDR3 nucleotides: TGTGCCAGCAGCTTCCAGCGGGGGGGCTACGAGCAGTACTTC. Its translation is CASSFQRGGYEQYF.

This clonotype has ten or more counts. Here the CDR3 reads CASSQGTAMAGSPLHF. In nucleotides, the CDR3 is TGTGCCAGCAGCCAAGGGACGGCCATGGCTGGGTCACCCCTCCACTTT. The chain is built from TRBV3-1 and TRBJ1-6, with D unclear. Trimming shortened V by 1 base and J by 10 bases, and 17 bases separated the two germline ends. Germline V lookup: CDR1 LGHDT, CDR2 YNNKEL (reference sequence). The CDR3 consists of 16 residues. Full variable domain (rest looked up from reference TRBV3-1 and TRBJ1-6): DTAVSQTPKYLVTQMGNDKSIKCEQNLGHDTMYWYKQDSKKFLKIMFSYNNKELIINETVPNRFSPKSPDKAHLNLHINSLELGDSAVYFCASSQGTAMAGSPLHFGNGTRLTVT.

Comments on this clonotype: A much larger clone lies a single base off, so this may be a read error. The genes are TRBV6-2 or TRBV6-3 and TRBJ2-5, with D possibly called TRBD1 or TRBD2 (6 bases each). The germline V gene encodes CDR1 MNHEY and CDR2 SVGEGT. This CDR3 has 17 amino acids. The CDR3 loop reads CAGSYRRDTAGMRTQYF. The CDR3, as DNA: TGTGCCGGCAGTTACAGAAGGGACACGGCGGGGATGCGGACCCAGTACTTC.

The chain carries TRBV4-1 and TRBJ2-4, with TRBD1 matching 7 bases. Per the germline V gene, CDR1 is MGHRA and CDR2 is YSYEKL. With V trimmed by 2 bases and J by 0 bases, 10 bases remained unmatched. This CDR3 contains 18 residues. CDR3 DNA sequence: TGCGCCAGCAGCCAATTTACGGGACAGCATCTAGCCAAAAACATTCAGTACTTC. Its protein product is CASSQFTGQHLAKNIQYF.

V and J are TRBV20-1 and TRBJ2-7; tentative D call: TRBD2 (5 bases). Trimming took 4 bases from V and 4 from J, leaving 8 bases between them. This CDR3 region has 11 residues. CDR1 and CDR2 from the germline V gene are DFQATT and SNEGSKA (reference sequence). CDR3 coding DNA: TGCAGTGCTACACCGGGATACGAGCAGTACTTC. It codes for CSATPGYEQYF.

This clonotype was detected many times. The chain couples TRBV5-4 to TRBJ2-7; 13 bases agree with TRBD2. Trimming took 4 bases from V and 7 from J; bases not matched to a gene: 8. Germline V gene sequence: CDR1 SGHNT, CDR2 YYREEE (reference sequence). This CDR3 has 15 residues. The CDR3: CASSPGTSGTREQYF. As DNA, the CDR3 is TGTGCCAGCAGCCCCGGGACTAGCGGGACCCGGGAGCAGTACTTC.

This clonotype has more than one count but fewer than ten. V usage is TRBV2 and J usage is TRBJ1-5; D remains unclear. Germline V lookup: CDR1 SNHLY, CDR2 FYNNEI. V lost 7 bases, J lost 6 bases, and 13 bases lay in between. The CDR3 is 13 amino acids. As DNA, the CDR3 is TGTGCCAGCACCTCAGCAGGTCGTCAGCCCCAGCATTTT. This sequence encodes CASTSAGRQPQHF.

This clonotype has ten or more counts. This chain connects TRBV7-2 to TRBJ2-6, with D perhaps matching TRBD2 (6 bases). Trimming removed 2 bases from V and 0 bases from J, with 17 bases in between. Germline V gives CDR1 SGHTA, CDR2 FQGNSA. The CDR3 is made up of 19 amino acids. The CDR3 region has the DNA TGTGCCAGCAGCTTATTTCGTAGCGGAGGAAGCTCTGGGGCCAACGTCCTGACTTTC. Translating it yields CASSLFRSGGSSGANVLTF.

This clonotype was counted many times. V and J are TRBV7-2 and TRBJ2-3; possibly TRBD1 or TRBD2 for D (5 bases each). The CDR3 covers 17 residues. CDR1 and CDR2 from the germline V gene are SGHTA and FQGNSA. V was pared by 3 bases and J by 1 base, with 17 bases between. The CDR3 loop is CASSLGVGQRGTDTQYF. The CDR3 DNA reads as TGTGCCAGCAGCTTGGGAGTGGGGCAAAGAGGCACAGATACGCAGTATTTT.

The V call is TRBV4-2, the J call TRBJ2-3, with TRBD2 matching 7 bases. Germline V gene lookup returns CDR1 LGHNA and CDR2 YNFKEQ. The trim removed 3 bases at V and 4 bases at J, leaving 10 bases unmatched. This CDR3 region has 16 residues. Here the CDR3 DNA reads TGTGCCAGCAGCCACGAGGGAAGCGGGGACGCAGATACGCAGTATTTT. Amino acid sequence: CASSHEGSGDADTQYF.

At least ten counts were recorded for this clonotype. The chain carries TRBV7-2 and TRBJ1-5; 7 nucleotides match TRBD1. V was clipped by 2 bases and J by 7 bases; unmatched bases: 11. Germline-derived CDR1 and CDR2 are SGHTA and FQGNSA. The CDR3 consists of 16 residues. The DNA for the CDR3 is TGTGCCAGCAGCTTACAAGGAACAGGGGCGGGGCAGCCCCAGCATTTT. Translating it yields CASSLQGTGAGQPQHF. The full variable domain, rest sourced from reference TRBV7-2 and TRBJ1-5, is GAGVSQSPSNKVTEKGKDVELRCDPISGHTALYWYRQSLGQGLEFLIYFQGNSAPDKSGLPSDRFSAERTGGSVSTLTIQRTQQEDSAVYLCASSLQGTGAGQPQHFGDGTRLSIL.

V usage is TRBV7-9 and J usage is TRBJ1-4; 7 nucleotides match TRBD1. The V gene's germline CDR1 is SEHNR and CDR2 FQNEAQ (reference sequence). The CDR3 has 15 residues. Germline trimming cut 5 bases from V and 7 bases from J; bases unmatched to any gene: 10. CDR3 residues: CASSALTGTGEKLFF. As DNA, the CDR3 is TGTGCCAGCAGCGCCCTGACAGGGACGGGTGAAAAACTGTTTTTT.

This clonotype was recorded a few times. The chain uses TRBV6-2 or TRBV6-3 and TRBJ2-1; 10 bases map to TRBD2. CDR1 MNHEY and CDR2 SVGEGT come from the germline V gene. This CDR3 has 15 residues. J gave up 8 bases and V 8 bases, and 12 bases lay outside the gene matches. The CDR3 DNA follows: TGTGCCAGCCGGACTAGCGGTTACCCCCCCGATGAGCAGTTCTTC. Encoded protein: CASRTSGYPPDEQFF.

Points on this clonotype: Its ends do not fully match the called genes, so a read error is possible. The chain is built from TRBV15 and TRBJ1-2, with a tentative D call TRBD1 (6 bases). Germline V lookup: CDR1 LNHNV, CDR2 YYDKDF (reference sequence). This CDR3 is 14 amino acids long. The CDR3 coding sequence is TGTGCCTCCAGAGGGGCAGGGGACCCCTATGGCTACACCTTC. Its translation is CASRGAGDPYGYTF.

This clonotype has more than one count but fewer than ten. The chain uses TRBV11-2 and TRBJ2-3; 7 nucleotides agree with TRBD2. The CDR3 covers 17 residues. Germline CDR1 is SGHAT and CDR2 is FQNNGV. The ends lost 5 bases at V and 5 bases at J; junction bases unmatched: 16. The CDR3 coding sequence is TGTGCCAGCAGCCTGAGATCTGTCGGACTAGTTGTAGATACGCAGTATTTT. Its protein product is CASSLRSVGLVVDTQYF.

This clonotype appeared many times. The rearrangement links TRBV7-9 to TRBJ1-6, with 7 bases lining up with TRBD1. Per germline, CDR1 SEHNR and CDR2 FQNEAQ (reference sequence). J lost 7 bases, V lost 5 bases, and 5 bases had no gene match. The CDR3 loop spans 14 amino acids. The CDR3 loop is CASSPTGWNSPLHF. CDR3 coding DNA: TGTGCCAGCAGCCCGACAGGGTGGAATTCACCCCTCCACTTT.

This clonotype was seen only once. A clone one base away is much larger, so this may be a read error. The rearrangement links TRBV6-8 to TRBJ2-7; tentatively, D is TRBD1 or TRBD2 (5 bases each). Germline CDR1 is MNHGY and CDR2 is SAAAGT. The CDR3 runs to 16 residues. CDR3 bases: TGTACCAGCAGCCGGGACCAGATCCTGAGCTCCTACGAGCAGTACTTC. This gives the protein CTSSRDQILSSYEQYF.

This clonotype came up many times. V and J are TRBV2 and TRBJ2-7, with D hard to call. CDR1 and CDR2 from the germline V gene are SNHLY and FYNNEI. This CDR3 has 14 residues. Trimming took off 6 bases at V and 2 bases at J, with 14 bases between the two ends. This CDR3 is CASRRERATYEQYF. DNA for the CDR3: TGTGCCAGCAGAAGAGAGCGAGCGACCTACGAGCAGTACTTC.

This clonotype was observed at least ten times. V is TRBV28 and J is TRBJ2-7; D uncertain. There are 16 residues in the CDR3. V was trimmed by 3 bases and J by 1 base, leaving 16 bases between them. Germline values: CDR1 MDHEN, CDR2 SYDVKM. This chain's CDR3 is CASSLAKGDPSYEQYF. CDR3 sequence (DNA): TGTGCCAGCAGTTTGGCCAAAGGCGATCCTTCCTACGAGCAGTACTTC. The whole variable domain, remainder taken from reference TRBV28 and TRBJ2-7, is DVKVTQSSRYLVKRTGEKVFLECVQDMDHENMFWYRQDPGLGLRLIYFSYDVKMKEKGDIPEGYSVSREKKERFSLILESASTNQTSMYLCASSLAKGDPSYEQYFGPGTRLTVT.

This clonotype was counted a few times. This chain links TRBV7-9 with TRBJ2-1; 10 positions agree with TRBD2. Unmatched junction bases numbered 11, after V lost 7 bases and J lost 8 bases. CDR1 is SEHNR, CDR2 FQNEAQ, per germline (reference sequence). The length of the CDR3 is 15 residues. The CDR3 spells CASTQELAGRDEQFF. The CDR3 nucleotides read TGTGCCAGCACCCAAGAACTAGCGGGACGCGATGAGCAGTTCTTC.

This clonotype was detected only a few times. This chain links TRBV20-1 with TRBJ1-5; no firm D call. This CDR3 is built from 16 residues. CDR1 and CDR2 from the germline V gene are DFQATT and SNEGSKA (reference sequence). V lost 3 bases to trimming and J lost 1 base, with 16 bases between them. CDR3 in amino acids: CSASRKGIRSNQPQHF. CDR3 DNA sequence: TGCAGTGCTAGTAGAAAAGGTATCAGGAGCAATCAGCCCCAGCATTTT.

The gene calls are TRBV7-6 and TRBJ1-5; TRBD1 is a possible D gene (6 bases). Trimming took 1 base from V and 5 from J, leaving 9 bases between them. This CDR3 comprises 14 residues. Germline V CDR1 and CDR2: SGHVS, FNYEAQ. This CDR3 is CASSLGSGDQPQHF. The CDR3 DNA follows: TGTGCCAGCAGCTTAGGTTCAGGGGATCAGCCCCAGCATTTT.